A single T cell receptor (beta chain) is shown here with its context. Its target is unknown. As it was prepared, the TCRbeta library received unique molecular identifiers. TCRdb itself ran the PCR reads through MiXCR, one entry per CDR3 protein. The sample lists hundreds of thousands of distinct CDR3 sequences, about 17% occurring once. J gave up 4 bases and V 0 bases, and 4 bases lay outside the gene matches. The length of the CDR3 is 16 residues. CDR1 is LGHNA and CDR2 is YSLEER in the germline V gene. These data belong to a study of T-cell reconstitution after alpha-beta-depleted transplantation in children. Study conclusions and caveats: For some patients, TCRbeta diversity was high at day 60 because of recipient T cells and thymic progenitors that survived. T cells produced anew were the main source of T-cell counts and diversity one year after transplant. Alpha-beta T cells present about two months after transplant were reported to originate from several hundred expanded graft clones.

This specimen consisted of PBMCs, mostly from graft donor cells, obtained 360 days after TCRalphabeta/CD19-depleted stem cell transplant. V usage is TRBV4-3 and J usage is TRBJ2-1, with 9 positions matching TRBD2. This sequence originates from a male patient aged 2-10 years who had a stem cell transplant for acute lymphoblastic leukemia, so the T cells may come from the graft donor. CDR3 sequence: CASSQDWLAGYNEQFF. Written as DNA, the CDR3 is TGCGCCAGCAGCCAAGATTGGCTAGCGGGATACAATGAGCAGTTCTTC.